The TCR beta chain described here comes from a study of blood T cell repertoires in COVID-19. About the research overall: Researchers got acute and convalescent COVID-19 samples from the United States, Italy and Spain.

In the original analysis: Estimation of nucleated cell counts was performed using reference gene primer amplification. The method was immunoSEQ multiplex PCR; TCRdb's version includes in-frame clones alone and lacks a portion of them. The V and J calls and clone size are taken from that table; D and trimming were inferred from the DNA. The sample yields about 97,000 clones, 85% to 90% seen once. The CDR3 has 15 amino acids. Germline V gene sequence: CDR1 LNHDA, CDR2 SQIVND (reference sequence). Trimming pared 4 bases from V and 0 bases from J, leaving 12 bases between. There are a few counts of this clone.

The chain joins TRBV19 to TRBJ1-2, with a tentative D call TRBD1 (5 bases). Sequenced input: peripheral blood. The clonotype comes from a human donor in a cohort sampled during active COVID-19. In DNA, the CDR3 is TGTGCCAGTAGTACGGACATTTCCTCTAACTATGGCTACACCTTC. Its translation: CASSTDISSNYGYTF.